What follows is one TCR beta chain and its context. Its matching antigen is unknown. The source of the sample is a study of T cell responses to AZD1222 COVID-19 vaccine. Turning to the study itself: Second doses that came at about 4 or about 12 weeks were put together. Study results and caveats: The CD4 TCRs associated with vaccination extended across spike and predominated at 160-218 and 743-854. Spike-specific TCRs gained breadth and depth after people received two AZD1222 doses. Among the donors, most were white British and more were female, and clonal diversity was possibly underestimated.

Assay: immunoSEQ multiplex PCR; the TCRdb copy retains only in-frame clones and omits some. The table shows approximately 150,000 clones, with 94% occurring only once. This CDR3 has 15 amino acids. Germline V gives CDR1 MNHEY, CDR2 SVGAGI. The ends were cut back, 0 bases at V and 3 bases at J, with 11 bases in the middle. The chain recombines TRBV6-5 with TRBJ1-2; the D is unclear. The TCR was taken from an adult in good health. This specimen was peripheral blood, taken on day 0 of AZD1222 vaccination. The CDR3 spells CASSYSGSFHYGYTF. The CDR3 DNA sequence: TGTGCCAGCAGTTACTCGGGGTCCTTCCACTATGGCTACACCTTC.